This T cell receptor beta chain stems from a study of cytomegalovirus exposure and HLA in healthy donors. Looking at the study overall: One earlier analysis, a look at 200 million or so T cells, found 100 million to 130 million unique TCR beta sequences.

A multiplex PCR was run with 60 Vbeta primers and 13 Jbeta primers. Libraries were prepared by immunoSEQ multiplex PCR; TCRdb keeps only in-frame clonotypes and omits some of them. The top ten hold approximately 2.2% of the sample, which has about 67,000 clones, 65% to 70% seen once. Regarding the study as a whole: Cytomegalovirus status was reportedly diagnosed by the classifier with high sensitivity and specificity. Upon later analysis, HLA-associated TCR beta chains proved more clonally expanded than other, equally common chains.

Points on this clone: Its matching antigen is unknown.

V trimming: 4 bases; J trimming: 6 bases; junction bases outside the gene matches: 18. This CDR3 has 18 amino acids. Looked up from germline, CDR1 is SGHAT and CDR2 is FQNNGV. The sequencing input was PBMCs. The chain couples TRBV11-2 to TRBJ2-1; TRBD2 agrees at 7 bases. The clonotype comes from a woman in her twenties or thirties in good health and CMV-seronegative. CDR3 region: CASSSPGEGIVGSNEQFF. The CDR3 coding sequence is TGTGCCAGCAGCTCCCCCGGGGAGGGGATCGTAGGGTCCAATGAGCAGTTCTTC.